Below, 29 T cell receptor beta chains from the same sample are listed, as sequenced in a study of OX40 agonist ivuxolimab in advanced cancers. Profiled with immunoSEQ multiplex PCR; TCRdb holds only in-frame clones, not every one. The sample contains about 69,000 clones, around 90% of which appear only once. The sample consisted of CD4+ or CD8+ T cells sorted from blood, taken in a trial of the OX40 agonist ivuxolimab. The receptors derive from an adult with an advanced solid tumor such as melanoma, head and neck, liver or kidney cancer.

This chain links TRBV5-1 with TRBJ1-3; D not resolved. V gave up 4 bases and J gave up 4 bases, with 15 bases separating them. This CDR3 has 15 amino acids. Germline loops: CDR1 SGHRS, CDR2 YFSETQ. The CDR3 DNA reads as TGCGCCAGCAGCCTTAGTACCTCTGCCGGAAACACCATATATTTT. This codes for CASSLSTSAGNTIYF.

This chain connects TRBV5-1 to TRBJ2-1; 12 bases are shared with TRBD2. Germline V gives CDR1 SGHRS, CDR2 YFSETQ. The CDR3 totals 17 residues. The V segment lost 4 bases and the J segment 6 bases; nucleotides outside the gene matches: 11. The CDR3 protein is CASSLTLLAGGTNEQFF. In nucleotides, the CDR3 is TGCGCCAGCAGCCTGACCTTACTAGCGGGGGGAACCAATGAGCAGTTCTTC.

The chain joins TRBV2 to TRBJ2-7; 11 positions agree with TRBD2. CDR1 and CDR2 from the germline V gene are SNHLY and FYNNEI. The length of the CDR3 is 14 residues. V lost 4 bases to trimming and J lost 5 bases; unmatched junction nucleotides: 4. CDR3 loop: CASSVLLAGDEQYF. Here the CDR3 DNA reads TGTGCCAGCAGTGTATTACTAGCGGGAGACGAGCAGTACTTC.

The CDR3 coding sequence is TGTGCCAGCAATCCCACTGCCGGGAATCAGCCCCAGCATTTT. Its translation is CASNPTAGNQPQHF. The chain is built from TRBV6-5 and TRBJ1-5; unclear D gene. The germline V gene encodes CDR1 MNHEY and CDR2 SVGAGI. This CDR3 is built from 14 residues. Trimming took 7 bases from V and 4 from J, leaving 14 bases between them.

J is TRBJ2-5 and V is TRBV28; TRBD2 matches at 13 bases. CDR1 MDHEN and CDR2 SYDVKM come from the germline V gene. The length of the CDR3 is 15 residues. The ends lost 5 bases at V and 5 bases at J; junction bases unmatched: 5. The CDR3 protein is CASSNGLAGAETQYF. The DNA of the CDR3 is TGTGCCAGCAGTAACGGACTAGCGGGAGCTGAGACCCAGTACTTC.

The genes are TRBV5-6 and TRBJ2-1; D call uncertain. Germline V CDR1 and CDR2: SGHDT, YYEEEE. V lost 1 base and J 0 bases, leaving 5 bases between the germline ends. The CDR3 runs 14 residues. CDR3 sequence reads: CASSLMSSYNEQFF. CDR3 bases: TGTGCCAGCAGCTTGATGAGCTCCTACAATGAGCAGTTCTTC.

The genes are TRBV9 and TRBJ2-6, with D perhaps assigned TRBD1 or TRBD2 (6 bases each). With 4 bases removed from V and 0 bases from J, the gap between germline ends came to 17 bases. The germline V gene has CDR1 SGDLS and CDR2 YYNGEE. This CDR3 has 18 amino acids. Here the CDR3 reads CASSLMRGARSGANVLTF. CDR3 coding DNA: TGTGCCAGCAGCCTCATGAGGGGGGCTCGCTCTGGGGCCAACGTCCTGACTTTC.

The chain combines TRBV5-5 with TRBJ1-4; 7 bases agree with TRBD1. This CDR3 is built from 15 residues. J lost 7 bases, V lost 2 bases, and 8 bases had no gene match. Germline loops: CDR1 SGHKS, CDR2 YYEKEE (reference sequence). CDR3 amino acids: CASSFLTGDGEKLFF. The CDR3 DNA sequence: TGTGCCAGCAGCTTTCTCACAGGGGATGGTGAAAAACTGTTTTTT.

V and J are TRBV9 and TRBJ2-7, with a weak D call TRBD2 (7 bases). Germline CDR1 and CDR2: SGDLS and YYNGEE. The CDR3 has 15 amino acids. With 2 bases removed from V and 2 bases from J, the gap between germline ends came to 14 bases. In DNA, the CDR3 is TGTGCCAGCAGCGTGGGGGGGCAAAGGGCCTACGAGCAGTACTTC. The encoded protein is CASSVGGQRAYEQYF.

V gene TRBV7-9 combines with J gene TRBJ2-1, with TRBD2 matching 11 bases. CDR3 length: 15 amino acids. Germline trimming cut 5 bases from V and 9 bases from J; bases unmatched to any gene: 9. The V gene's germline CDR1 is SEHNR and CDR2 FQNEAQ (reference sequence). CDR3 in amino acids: CASSGRGTSGFEQFF. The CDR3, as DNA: TGTGCCAGCAGCGGAAGAGGGACTAGCGGCTTTGAGCAGTTCTTC.

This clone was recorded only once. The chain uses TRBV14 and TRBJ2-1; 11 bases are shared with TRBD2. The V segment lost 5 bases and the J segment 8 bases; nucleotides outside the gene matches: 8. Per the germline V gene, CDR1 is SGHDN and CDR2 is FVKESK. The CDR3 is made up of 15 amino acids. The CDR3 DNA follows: TGTGCCAGCAGCTTAAGACTAGCGGGAACGGATGAGCAGTTCTTC. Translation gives CASSLRLAGTDEQFF.

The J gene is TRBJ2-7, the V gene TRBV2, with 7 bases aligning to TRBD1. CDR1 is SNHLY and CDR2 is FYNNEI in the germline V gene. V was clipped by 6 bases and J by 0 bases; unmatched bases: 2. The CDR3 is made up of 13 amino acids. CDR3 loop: CASRGDSSYEQYF. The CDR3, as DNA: TGTGCCAGCAGAGGGGACAGCTCCTACGAGCAGTACTTC.

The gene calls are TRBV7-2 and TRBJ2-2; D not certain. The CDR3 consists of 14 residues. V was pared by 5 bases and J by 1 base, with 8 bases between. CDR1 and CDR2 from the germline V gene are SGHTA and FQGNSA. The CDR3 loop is CASSLRGNTGELFF. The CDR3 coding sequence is TGTGCCAGCAGCCTCCGTGGGAACACCGGGGAGCTGTTTTTT.

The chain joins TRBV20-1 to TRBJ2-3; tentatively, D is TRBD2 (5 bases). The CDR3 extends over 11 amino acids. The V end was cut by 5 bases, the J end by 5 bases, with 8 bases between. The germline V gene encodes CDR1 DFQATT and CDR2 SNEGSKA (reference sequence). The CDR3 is CSAGLGDTQYF. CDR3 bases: TGCAGTGCTGGACTGGGAGATACGCAGTATTTT.

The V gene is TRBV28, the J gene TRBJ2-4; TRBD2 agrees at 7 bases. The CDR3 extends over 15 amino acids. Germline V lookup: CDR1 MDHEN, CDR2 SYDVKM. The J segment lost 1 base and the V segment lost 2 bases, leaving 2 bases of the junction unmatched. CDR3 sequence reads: CASSLAGVAKNIQYF. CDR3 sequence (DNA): TGTGCCAGCAGTTTAGCGGGAGTGGCCAAAAACATTCAGTACTTC.

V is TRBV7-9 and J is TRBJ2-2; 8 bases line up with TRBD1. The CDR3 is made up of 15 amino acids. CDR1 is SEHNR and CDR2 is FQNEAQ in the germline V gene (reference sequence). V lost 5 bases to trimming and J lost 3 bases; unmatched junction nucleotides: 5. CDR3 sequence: CASSPQDRDTGELFF. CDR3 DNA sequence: TGTGCCAGCAGCCCCCAGGACAGGGACACCGGGGAGCTGTTTTTT.

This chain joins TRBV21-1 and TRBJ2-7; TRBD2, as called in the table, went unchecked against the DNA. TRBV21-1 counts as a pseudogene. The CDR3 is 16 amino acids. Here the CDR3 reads CASSLTGEQHSYEQYF. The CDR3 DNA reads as TGTGCCAGCAGCCTTACCGGGGAGCAACACAGCTACGAGCAGTACTTC.

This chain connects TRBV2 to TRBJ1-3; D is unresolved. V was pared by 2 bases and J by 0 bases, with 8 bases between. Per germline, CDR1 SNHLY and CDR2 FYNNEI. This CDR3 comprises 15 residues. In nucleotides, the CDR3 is TGTGCCAGCAGTGAAAACAGCTACTCTGGAAACACCATATATTTT. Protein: CASSENSYSGNTIYF.

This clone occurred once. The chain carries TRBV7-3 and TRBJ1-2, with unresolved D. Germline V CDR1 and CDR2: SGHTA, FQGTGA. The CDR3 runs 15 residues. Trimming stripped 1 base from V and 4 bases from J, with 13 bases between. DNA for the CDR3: TGTGCCAGCAGCTTAAGCGGGCGGAGCGGCTATGGCTACACCTTC. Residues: CASSLSGRSGYGYTF.

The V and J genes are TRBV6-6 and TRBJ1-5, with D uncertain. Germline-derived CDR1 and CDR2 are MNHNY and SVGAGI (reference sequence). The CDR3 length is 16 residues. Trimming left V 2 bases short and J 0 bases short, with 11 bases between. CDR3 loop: CASSYGSQASNQPQHF. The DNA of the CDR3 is TGTGCCAGCAGTTACGGGAGTCAGGCTAGCAATCAGCCCCAGCATTTT.

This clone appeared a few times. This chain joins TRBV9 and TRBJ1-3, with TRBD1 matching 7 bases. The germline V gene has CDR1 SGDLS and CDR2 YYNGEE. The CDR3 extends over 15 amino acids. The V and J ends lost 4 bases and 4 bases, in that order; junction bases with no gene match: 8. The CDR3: CASSTIGTAGNTIYF. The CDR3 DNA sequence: TGTGCCAGCAGCACCATAGGGACAGCCGGAAACACCATATATTTT.

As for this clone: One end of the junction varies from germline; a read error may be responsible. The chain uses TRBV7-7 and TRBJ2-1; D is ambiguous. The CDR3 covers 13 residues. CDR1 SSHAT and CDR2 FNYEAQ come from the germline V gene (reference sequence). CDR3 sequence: CASSFTAYNEQFF. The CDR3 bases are TGTGCTAGCAGCTTCACAGCCTACAATGAGCAGTTCTTC.

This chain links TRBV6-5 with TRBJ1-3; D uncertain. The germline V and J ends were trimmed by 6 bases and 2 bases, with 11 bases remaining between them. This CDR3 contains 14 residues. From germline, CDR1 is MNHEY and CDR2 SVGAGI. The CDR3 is CASRELGAGNTIYF. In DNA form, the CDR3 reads TGTGCCAGCAGGGAGCTGGGAGCTGGAAACACCATATATTTT.

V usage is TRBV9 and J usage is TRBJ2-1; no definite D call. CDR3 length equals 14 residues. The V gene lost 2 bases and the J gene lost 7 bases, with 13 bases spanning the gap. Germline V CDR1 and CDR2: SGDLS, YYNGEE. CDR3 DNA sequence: TGTGCCAGCAGCGTCAACTCTCCTGTGAATGAGCAGTTCTTC. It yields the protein CASSVNSPVNEQFF.

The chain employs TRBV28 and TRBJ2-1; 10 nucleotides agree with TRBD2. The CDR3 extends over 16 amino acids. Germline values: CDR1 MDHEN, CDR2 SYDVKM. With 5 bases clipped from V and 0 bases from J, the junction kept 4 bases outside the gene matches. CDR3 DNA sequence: TGTGCCAGCAGTATAGCGGGAGGTGTCTCCTACAATGAGCAGTTCTTC. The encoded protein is CASSIAGGVSYNEQFF.

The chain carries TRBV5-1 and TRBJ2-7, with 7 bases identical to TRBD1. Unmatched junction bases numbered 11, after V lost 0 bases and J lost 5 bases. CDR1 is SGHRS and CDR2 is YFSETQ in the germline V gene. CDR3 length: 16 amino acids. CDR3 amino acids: CASSLAAVFTGDEQYF. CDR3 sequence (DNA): TGCGCCAGCAGCTTGGCCGCTGTCTTCACAGGGGACGAGCAGTACTTC.

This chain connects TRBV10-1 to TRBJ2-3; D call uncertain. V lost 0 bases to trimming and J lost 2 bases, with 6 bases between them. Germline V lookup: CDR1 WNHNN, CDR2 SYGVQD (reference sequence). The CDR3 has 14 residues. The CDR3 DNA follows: TGCGCCAGCAGTGAGTCTCCAACCACAGATACGCAGTATTTT. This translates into CASSESPTTDTQYF.

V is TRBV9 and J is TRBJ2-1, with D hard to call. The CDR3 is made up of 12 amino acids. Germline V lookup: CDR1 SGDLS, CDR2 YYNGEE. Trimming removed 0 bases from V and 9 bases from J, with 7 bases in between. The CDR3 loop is CASSVEGFEQFF. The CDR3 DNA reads TGTGCCAGCAGCGTAGAGGGCTTTGAGCAGTTCTTC.

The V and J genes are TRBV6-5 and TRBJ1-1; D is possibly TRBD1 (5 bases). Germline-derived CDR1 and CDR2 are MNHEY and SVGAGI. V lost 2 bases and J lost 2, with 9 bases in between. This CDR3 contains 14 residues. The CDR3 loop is CASSYGGANTEAFF. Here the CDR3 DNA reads TGTGCCAGCAGTTACGGGGGAGCAAACACTGAAGCTTTCTTT.